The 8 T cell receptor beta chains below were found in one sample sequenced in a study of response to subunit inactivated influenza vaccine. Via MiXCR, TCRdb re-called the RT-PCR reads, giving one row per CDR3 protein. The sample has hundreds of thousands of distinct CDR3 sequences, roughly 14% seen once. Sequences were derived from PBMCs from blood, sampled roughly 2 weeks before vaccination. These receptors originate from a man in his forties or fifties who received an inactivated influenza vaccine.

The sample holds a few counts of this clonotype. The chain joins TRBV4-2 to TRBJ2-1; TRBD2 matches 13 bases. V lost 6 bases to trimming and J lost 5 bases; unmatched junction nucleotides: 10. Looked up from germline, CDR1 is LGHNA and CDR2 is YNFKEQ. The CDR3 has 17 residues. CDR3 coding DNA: TGTGCCAGCAGTCGCAAACTAGCGGGGGGGTGGGACAATGAGCAGTTCTTC. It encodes CASSRKLAGGWDNEQFF.

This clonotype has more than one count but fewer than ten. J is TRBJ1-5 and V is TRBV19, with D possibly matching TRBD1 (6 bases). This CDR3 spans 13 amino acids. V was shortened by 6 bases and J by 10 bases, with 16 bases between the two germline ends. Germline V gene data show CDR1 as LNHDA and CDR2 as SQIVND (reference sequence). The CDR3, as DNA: TGTGCCAGTAGCTTTCCCTGGGACAATCCCCAGCATTTT. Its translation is CASSFPWDNPQHF.

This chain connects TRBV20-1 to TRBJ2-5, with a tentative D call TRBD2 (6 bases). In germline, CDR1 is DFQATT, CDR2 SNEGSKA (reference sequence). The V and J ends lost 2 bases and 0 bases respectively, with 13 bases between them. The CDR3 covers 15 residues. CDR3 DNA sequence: TGCAGTGCTAGACTCTCCCTAGCGAACCAAGAGACCCAGTACTTC. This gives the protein CSARLSLANQETQYF.

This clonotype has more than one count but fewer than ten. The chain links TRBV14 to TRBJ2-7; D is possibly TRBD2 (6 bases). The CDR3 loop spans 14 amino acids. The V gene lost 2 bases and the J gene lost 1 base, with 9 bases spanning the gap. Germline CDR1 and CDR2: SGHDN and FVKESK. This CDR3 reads CASSQLGGSYEQYF. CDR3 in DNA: TGTGCCAGCAGCCAACTCGGAGGGTCCTACGAGCAGTACTTC. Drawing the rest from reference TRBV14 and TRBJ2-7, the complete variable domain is EAGVTQFPSHSVIEKGQTVTLRCDPISGHDNLYWYRRVMGKEIKFLLHFVKESKQDESGMPNNRFLAERTGGTYSTLKVQPAELEDSGVYFCASSQLGGSYEQYFGPGTRLTVT.

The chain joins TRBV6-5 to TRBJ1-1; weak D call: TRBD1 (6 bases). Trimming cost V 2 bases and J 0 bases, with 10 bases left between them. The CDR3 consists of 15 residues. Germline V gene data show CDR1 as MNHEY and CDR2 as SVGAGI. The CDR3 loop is CASSYNRAMNTEAFF. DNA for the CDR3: TGTGCCAGCAGTTACAACAGGGCCATGAACACTGAAGCTTTCTTT.

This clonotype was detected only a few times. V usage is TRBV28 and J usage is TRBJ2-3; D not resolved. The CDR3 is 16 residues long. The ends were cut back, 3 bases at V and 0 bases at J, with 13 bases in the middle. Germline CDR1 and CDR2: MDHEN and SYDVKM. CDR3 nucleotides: TGTGCCAGCAGTTTTTATGCTAGGGTTAGCACAGATACGCAGTATTTT. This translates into CASSFYARVSTDTQYF.

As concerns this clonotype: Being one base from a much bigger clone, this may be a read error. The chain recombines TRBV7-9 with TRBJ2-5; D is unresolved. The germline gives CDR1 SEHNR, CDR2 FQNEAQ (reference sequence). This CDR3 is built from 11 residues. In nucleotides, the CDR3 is TGTGCCAGCAGATTAGAAGAGACCCAGTACTTC. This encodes CASRLEETQYF.

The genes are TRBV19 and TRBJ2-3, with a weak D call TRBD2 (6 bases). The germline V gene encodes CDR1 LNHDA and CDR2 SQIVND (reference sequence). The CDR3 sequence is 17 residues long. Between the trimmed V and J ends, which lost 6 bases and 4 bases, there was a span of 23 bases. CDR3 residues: CASSAPRELGISDTQYF. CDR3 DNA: TGTGCCAGTAGCGCTCCCCGGGAGCTAGGAATCTCAGATACGCAGTATTTT.